The 8 T cell receptor beta chains presented below share a single source sample, sequenced in a study of T cell responses to AZD1222 COVID-19 vaccine. Assay: immunoSEQ multiplex PCR; the TCRdb copy retains only in-frame clones and omits some. The sample shows around 160,000 clones, roughly nine tenths of them seen only once. The starting material was peripheral blood, obtained 28 days after the second AZD1222 dose. These receptors were collected from an adult who received the AZD1222 COVID-19 vaccine.

This chain links TRBV5-6 with TRBJ1-6; D ambiguous. The germline V gene has CDR1 SGHDT and CDR2 YYEEEE. Trimming left V 0 bases short and J 3 bases short, with 10 bases between. The CDR3 is 16 residues long. The CDR3 spells CASSLGSQNYNSPLHF. CDR3 in DNA: TGTGCCAGCAGCTTGGGGAGCCAGAACTATAATTCACCCCTCCACTTT.

This chain connects TRBV7-9 to TRBJ1-1, with D perhaps TRBD1 (6 bases). Germline assignment: CDR1 SEHNR and CDR2 FQNEAQ (reference sequence). V was pared by 5 bases and J by 6 bases, with 19 bases between. The CDR3 sequence is 15 residues long. This CDR3 is CASSPVTGSRSEAFF. The CDR3 DNA reads as TGTGCCAGCAGCCCCGTTACAGGGTCTCGCTCTGAAGCTTTCTTT.

As for this clone: The sample holds other DNA sequences that translate to the same CDR3. J is TRBJ1-1 and V is TRBV11-2; D gene unclear. In germline, CDR1 is SGHAT, CDR2 FQNNGV. The CDR3 length is 14 residues. V was cut by 1 base and J by 1 base, with 7 bases left in between. The CDR3: CASSLVPGNTEAFF. The CDR3 region has the DNA TGTGCCAGCAGCTTAGTCCCGGGGAACACTGAAGCTTTCTTT. Full variable domain (rest looked up from reference TRBV11-2 and TRBJ1-1): EAGVAQSPRYKIIEKRQSVAFWCNPISGHATLYWYQQILGQGPKLLIQFQNNGVVDDSQLPKDRFSAERLKGVDSTLKIQPAKLEDSAVYLCASSLVPGNTEAFFGQGTRLTVV.

The chain's CDR3 is CASSLQETLATEAFF. In DNA form, the CDR3 reads TGCGCCAGCAGCTTACAGGAGACGTTGGCCACTGAAGCTTTCTTT. J is TRBJ1-1 and V is TRBV5-1, with D possibly being TRBD1 (5 bases). Germline-derived CDR1 and CDR2 are SGHRS and YFSETQ. Trimming left V 2 bases short and J 4 bases short, with 15 bases between. The CDR3 covers 15 residues.

This clone was detected only once. The genes are TRBV5-5 and TRBJ1-5; no clear D gene. Germline assignment: CDR1 SGHKS and CDR2 YYEKEE (reference sequence). This CDR3 spans 13 amino acids. V was cut by 0 bases and J by 5 bases, with 6 bases left in between. The CDR3 here is CASSLGGHQPQHF. DNA for the CDR3: TGTGCCAGCAGCTTGGGGGGTCATCAGCCCCAGCATTTT.

CDR3 sequence reads: CASSQEPSRTSYNEQFF. CDR3 bases: TGTGCCAGCAGCCAAGAACCCAGCCGGACATCCTACAATGAGCAGTTCTTC. This chain uses TRBV4-2 with TRBJ2-1, with D perhaps TRBD1 (5 bases). Trimming cost V 0 bases and J 1 base, with 13 bases left between them. This CDR3 spans 17 amino acids. From germline, CDR1 is LGHNA and CDR2 YNFKEQ.

J is TRBJ1-1 and V is TRBV19, with a tentative D call TRBD1 (6 bases). The CDR3 runs 13 residues. The germline V and J ends were trimmed by 9 bases and 6 bases, with 17 bases remaining between them. Germline V gene data show CDR1 as LNHDA and CDR2 as SQIVND (reference sequence). CDR3 in amino acids: CASRTQGGPEAFF. The CDR3 DNA reads as TGTGCCAGCAGGACCCAAGGGGGACCTGAAGCTTTCTTT.

The V gene is TRBV7-6, the J gene TRBJ2-7; D might be TRBD2 (5 bases). CDR1 is SGHVS and CDR2 is FNYEAQ in the germline V gene. CDR3 length equals 16 residues. Trimming took 3 bases from V and 2 from J, leaving 17 bases between them. CDR3 loop: CASSFPPPNSAYEQYF. The CDR3 nucleotides read TGTGCCAGCAGCTTTCCACCACCCAATAGCGCCTACGAGCAGTACTTC.